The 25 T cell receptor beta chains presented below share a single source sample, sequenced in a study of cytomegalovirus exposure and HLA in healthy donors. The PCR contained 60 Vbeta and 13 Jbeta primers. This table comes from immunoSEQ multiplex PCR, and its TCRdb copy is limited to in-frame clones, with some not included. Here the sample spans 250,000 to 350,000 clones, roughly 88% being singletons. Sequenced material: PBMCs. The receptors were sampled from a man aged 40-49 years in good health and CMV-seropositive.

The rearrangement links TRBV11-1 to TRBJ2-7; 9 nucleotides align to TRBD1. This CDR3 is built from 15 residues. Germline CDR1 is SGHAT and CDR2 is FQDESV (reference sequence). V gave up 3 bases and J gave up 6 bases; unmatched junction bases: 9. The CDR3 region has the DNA TGTGCCAGCAGCTTCGGGGGGACAGGGTCGGTCGAGCAGTACTTC. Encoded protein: CASSFGGTGSVEQYF.

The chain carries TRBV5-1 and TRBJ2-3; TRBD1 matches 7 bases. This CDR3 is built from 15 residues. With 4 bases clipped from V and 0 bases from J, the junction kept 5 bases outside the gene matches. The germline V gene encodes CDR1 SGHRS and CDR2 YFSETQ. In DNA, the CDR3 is TGCGCCAGCAGCCCGTACAGGGGAAGCACAGATACGCAGTATTTT. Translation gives CASSPYRGSTDTQYF.

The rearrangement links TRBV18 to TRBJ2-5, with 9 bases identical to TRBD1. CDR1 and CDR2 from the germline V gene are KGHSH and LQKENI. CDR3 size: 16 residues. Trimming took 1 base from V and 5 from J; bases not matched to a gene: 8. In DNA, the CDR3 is TGTGCCAGCTCACCACAAGGGACAGGGAAGAGGGAGACCCAGTACTTC. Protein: CASSPQGTGKRETQYF.

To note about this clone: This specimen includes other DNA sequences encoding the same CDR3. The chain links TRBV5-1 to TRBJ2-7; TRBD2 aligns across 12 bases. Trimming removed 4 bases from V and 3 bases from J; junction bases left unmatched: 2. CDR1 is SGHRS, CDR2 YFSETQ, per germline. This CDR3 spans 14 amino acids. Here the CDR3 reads CASSPTSGSYEQYF. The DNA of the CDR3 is TGCGCCAGCAGCCCGACTAGCGGGAGCTACGAGCAGTACTTC.

CDR3 bases: TGTGCCAGCAGCCCGGCGGGGGACAGGTTCAACTACGAGCAGTACTTC. It yields the protein CASSPAGDRFNYEQYF. This sequence joins TRBV7-9 and TRBJ2-7; possible D gene TRBD1, 8 bases. The CDR3 spans 16 residues. Germline values: CDR1 SEHNR, CDR2 FQNEAQ (reference sequence). The V end was cut by 5 bases, the J end by 3 bases, with 20 bases between.

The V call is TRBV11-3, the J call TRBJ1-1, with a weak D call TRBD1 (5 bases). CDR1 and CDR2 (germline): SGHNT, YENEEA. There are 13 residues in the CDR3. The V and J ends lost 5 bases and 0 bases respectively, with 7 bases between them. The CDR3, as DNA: TGTGCCAGCAGCGCACAGGTGAACACTGAAGCTTTCTTT. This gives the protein CASSAQVNTEAFF.

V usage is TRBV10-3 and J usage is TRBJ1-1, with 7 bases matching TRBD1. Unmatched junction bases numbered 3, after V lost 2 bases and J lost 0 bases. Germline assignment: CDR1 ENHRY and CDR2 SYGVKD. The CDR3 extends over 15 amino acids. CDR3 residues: CAISEAQGVNTEAFF. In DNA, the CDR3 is TGTGCCATCAGTGAGGCGCAGGGGGTGAACACTGAAGCTTTCTTT.

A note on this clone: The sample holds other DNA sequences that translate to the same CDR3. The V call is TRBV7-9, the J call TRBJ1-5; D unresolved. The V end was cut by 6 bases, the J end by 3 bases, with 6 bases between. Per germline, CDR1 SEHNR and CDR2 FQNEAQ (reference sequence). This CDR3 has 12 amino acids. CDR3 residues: CASSSDNQPQHF. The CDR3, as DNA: TGTGCCAGCAGTAGCGACAATCAGCCCCAGCATTTT.

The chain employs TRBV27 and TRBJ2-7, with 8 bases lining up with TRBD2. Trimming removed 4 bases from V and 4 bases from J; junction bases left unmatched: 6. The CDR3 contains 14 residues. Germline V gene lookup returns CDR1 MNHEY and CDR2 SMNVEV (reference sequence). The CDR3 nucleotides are TGTGCCAGCAGTTGGGGACTAGGGGGTTACGAGCAGTACTTC. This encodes CASSWGLGGYEQYF.

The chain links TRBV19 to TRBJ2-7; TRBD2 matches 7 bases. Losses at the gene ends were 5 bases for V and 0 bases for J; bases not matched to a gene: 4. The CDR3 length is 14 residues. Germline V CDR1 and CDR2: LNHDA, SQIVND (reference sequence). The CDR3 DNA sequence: TGTGCCAGTAGTCCACTAGCGTACTCCTACGAGCAGTACTTC. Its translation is CASSPLAYSYEQYF.

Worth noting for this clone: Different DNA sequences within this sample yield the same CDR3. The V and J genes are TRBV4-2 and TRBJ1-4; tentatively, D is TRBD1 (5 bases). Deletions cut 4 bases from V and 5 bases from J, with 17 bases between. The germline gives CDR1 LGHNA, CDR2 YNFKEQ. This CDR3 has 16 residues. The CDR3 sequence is CASSLQPGGINEKLFF. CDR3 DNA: TGTGCCAGCAGCCTCCAACCCGGGGGGATAAATGAAAAACTGTTTTTT.

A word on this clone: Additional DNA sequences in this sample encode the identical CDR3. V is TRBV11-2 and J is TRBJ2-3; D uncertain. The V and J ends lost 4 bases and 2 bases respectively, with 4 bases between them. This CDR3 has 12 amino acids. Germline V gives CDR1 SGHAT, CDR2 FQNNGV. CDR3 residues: CASSSITDTQYF. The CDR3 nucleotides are TGTGCCAGCAGCTCTATCACAGATACGCAGTATTTT.

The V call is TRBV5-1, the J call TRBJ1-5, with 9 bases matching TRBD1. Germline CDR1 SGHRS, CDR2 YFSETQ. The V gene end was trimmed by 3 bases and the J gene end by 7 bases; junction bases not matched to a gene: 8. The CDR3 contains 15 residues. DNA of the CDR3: TGCGCCAGCAGCTCCGGGACAGGGTCTGGACAGCCCCAGCATTTT. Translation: CASSSGTGSGQPQHF.

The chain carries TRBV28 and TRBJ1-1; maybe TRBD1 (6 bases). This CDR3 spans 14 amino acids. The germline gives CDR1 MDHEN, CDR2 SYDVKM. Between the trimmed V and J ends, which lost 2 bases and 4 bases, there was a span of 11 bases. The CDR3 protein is CASSLSRGSTEAFF. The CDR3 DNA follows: TGTGCCAGCAGTTTAAGTAGGGGGTCCACTGAAGCTTTCTTT. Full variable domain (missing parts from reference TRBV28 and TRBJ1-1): DVKVTQSSRYLVKRTGEKVFLECVQDMDHENMFWYRQDPGLGLRLIYFSYDVKMKEKGDIPEGYSVSREKKERFSLILESASTNQTSMYLCASSLSRGSTEAFFGQGTRLTVV.

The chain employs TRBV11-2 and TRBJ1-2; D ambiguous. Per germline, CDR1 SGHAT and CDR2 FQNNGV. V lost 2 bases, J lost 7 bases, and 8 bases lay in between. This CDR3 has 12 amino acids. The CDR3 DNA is TGTGCCAGCAGCTTAATCGCGGGTGGCTACACCTTC. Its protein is CASSLIAGGYTF.

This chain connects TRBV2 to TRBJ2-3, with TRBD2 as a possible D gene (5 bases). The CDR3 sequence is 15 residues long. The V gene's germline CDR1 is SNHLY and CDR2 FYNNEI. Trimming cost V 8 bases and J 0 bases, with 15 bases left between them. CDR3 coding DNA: TGTGCCAGCCCCGGGGTTTTGGGGAGCACAGATACGCAGTATTTT. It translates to CASPGVLGSTDTQYF.

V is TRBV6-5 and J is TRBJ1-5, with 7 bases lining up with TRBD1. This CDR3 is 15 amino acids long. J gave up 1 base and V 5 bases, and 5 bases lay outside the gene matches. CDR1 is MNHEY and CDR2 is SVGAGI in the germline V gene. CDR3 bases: TGTGCCAGCAGTCCGTCAGGGGGGAGCAATCAGCCCCAGCATTTT. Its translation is CASSPSGGSNQPQHF.

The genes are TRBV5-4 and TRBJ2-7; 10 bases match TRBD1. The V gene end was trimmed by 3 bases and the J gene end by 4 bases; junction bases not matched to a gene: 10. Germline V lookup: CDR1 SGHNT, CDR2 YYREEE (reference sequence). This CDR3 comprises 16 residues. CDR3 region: CASSSPRQGAEYEQYF. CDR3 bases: TGTGCCAGCAGCTCCCCCCGACAGGGGGCAGAATACGAGCAGTACTTC.

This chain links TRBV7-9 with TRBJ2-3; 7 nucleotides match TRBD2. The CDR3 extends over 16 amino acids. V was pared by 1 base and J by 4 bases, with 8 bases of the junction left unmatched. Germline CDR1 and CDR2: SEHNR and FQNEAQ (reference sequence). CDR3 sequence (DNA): TGTGCCAGCAGCTTAGACTTGCGGGAGTACTCAGATACGCAGTATTTT. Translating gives CASSLDLREYSDTQYF.

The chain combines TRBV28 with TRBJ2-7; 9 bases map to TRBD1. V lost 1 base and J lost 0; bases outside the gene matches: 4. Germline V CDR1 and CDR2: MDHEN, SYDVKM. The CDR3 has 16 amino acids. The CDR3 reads CASSLFGTGSSYEQYF. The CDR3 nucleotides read TGTGCCAGCAGTTTATTCGGGACAGGGAGCTCCTACGAGCAGTACTTC.

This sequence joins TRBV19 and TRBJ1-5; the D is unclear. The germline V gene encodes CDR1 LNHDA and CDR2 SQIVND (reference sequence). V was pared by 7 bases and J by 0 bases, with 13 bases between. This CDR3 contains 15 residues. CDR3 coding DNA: TGTGCCAGTACCCCGAGGAGTGATAGCAATCAGCCCCAGCATTTT. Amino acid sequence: CASTPRSDSNQPQHF.

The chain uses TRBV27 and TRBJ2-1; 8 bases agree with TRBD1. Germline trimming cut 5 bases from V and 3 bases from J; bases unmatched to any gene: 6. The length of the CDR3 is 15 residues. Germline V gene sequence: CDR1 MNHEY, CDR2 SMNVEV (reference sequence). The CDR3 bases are TGTGCCAGCAGTCGTGACAGGGGCAACTACAATGAGCAGTTCTTC. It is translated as CASSRDRGNYNEQFF.

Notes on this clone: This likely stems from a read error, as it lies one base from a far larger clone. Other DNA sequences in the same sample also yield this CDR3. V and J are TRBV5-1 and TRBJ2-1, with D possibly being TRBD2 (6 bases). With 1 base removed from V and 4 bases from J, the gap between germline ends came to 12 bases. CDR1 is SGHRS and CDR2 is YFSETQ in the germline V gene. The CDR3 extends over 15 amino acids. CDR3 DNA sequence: TGCGCCAGCAGCTTGTCCCGGGAGTTTTACAATGAGCAGTTCTTC. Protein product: CASSLSREFYNEQFF. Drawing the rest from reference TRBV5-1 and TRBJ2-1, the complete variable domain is KAGVTQTPRYLIKTRGQQVTLSCSPISGHRSVSWYQQTPGQGLQFLFEYFSETQRNKGNFPGRFSGRQFSNSRSEMNVSTLELGDSALYLCASSLSREFYNEQFFGPGTRLTVL.

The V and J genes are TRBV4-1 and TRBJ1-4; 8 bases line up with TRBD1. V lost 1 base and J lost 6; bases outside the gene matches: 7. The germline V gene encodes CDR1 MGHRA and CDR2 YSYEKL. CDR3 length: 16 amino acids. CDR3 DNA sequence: TGCGCCAGCAGCCAAGGGACAGGGTTAAAACATGAAAAACTGTTTTTT. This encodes CASSQGTGLKHEKLFF.

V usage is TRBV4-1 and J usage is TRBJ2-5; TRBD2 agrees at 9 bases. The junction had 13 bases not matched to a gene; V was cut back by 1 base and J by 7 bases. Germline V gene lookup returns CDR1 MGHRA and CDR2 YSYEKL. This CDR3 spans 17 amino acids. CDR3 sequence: CASSQGTAGTSWGTQYF. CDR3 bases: TGCGCCAGCAGCCAAGGAACAGCCGGGACTAGCTGGGGGACCCAGTACTTC.